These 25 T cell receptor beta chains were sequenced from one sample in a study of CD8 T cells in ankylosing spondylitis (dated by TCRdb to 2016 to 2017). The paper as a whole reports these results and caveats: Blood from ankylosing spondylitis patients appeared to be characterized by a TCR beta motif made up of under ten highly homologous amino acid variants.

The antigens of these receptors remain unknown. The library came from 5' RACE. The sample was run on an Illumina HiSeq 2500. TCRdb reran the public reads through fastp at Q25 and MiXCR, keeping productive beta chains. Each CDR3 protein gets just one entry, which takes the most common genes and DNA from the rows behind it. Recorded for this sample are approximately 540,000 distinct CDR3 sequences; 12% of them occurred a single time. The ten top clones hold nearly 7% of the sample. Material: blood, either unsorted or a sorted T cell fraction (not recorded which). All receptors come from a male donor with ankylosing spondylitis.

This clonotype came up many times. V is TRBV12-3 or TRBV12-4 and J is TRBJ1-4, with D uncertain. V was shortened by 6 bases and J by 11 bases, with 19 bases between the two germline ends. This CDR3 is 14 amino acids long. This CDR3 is CASSADGLGTKLFF. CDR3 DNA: TGTGCCAGCAGCGCAGATGGCCTGGGAACCAAACTGTTTTTT.

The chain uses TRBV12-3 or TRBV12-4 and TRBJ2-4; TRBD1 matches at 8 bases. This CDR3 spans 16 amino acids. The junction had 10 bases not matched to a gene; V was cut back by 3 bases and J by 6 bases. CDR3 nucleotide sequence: TGTGCCAGCAGTTTCCCTCGGACAGGGCGGGTAAACATTCAGTACTTC. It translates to CASSFPRTGRVNIQYF.

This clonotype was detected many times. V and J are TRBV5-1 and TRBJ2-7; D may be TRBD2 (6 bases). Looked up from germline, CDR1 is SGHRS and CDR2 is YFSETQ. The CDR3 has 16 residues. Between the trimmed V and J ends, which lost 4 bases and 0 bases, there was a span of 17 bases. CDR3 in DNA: TGCGCCAGCAGCCCGGGGGTTAGCGGAACCTCCTACGAGCAGTACGTC. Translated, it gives CASSPGVSGTSYEQYV.

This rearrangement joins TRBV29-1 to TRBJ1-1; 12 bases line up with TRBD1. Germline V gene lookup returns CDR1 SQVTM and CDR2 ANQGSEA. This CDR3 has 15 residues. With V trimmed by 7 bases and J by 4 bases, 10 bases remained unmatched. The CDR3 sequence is CSARGQGAGGTEAFF. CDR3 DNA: TGCAGCGCCCGGGGACAGGGGGCGGGGGGCACTGAAGCTTTCTTT. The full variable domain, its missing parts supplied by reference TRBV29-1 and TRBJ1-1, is SAVISQKPSRDICQRGTSLTIQCQVDSQVTMMFWYRQQPGQSLTLIATANQGSEATYESGFVIDKFPISRPNLTFSTLTVSNMSPEDSSIYLCSARGQGAGGTEAFFGQGTRLTVV.

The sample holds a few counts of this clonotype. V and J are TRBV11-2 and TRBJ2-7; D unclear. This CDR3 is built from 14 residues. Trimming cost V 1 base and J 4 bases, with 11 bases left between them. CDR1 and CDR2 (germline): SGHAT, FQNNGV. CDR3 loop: CASSLGRIEYEQYF. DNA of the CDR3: TGTGCCAGCAGCTTAGGCAGAATTGAATACGAGCAGTACTTC.

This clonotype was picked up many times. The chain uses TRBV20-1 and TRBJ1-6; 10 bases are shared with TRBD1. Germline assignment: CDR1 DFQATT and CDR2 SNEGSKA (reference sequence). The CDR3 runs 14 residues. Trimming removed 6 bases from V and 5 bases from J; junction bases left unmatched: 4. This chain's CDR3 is CSADGQGDNSPLHF. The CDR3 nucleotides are TGCAGTGCGGACGGACAGGGGGATAATTCACCCCTCCACTTT.

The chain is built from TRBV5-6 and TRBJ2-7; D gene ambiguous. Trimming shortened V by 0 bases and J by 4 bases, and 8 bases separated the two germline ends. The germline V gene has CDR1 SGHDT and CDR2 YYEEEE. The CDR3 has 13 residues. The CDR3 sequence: CASSLGEDYEQYF. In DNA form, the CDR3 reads TGTGCCAGCAGCTTGGGAGAGGATTACGAGCAGTACTTC. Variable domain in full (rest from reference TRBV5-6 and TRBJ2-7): DAGVTQSPTHLIKTRGQQVTLRCSPKSGHDTVSWYQQALGQGPQFIFQYYEEEERQRGNFPDRFSGHQFPNYSSELNVNALLLGDSALYLCASSLGEDYEQYFGPGTRLTVT.

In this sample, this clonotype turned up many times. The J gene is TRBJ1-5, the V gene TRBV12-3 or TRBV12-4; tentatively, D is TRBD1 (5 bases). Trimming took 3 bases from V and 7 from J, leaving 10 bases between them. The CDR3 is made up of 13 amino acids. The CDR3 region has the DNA TGTGCCAGCAGTTTGGGAGGGGAACAGCCCCAGCATTTT. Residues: CASSLGGEQPQHF.

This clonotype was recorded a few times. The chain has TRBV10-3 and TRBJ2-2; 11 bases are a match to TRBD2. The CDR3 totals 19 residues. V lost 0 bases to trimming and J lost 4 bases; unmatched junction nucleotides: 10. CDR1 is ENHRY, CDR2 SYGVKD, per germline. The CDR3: CAISESGLAGGKVTGELFF. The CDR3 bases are TGTGCCATCAGTGAGTCAGGCCTAGCGGGAGGAAAGGTCACCGGGGAGCTGTTTTTT.

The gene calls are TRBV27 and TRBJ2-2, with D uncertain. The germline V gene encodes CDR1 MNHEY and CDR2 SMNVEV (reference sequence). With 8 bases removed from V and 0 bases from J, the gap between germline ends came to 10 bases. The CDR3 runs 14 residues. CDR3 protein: CASARRANTGELFF. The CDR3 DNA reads TGTGCCAGCGCCCGAAGGGCGAACACCGGGGAGCTGTTTTTT.

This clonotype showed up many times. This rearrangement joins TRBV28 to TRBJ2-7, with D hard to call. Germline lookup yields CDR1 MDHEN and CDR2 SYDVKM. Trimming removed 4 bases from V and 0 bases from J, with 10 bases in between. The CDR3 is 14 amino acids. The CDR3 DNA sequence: TGTGCCAGCAGTTCTGGGCTCCTCTCCTACGAGCAGTACGTC. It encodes CASSSGLLSYEQYV.

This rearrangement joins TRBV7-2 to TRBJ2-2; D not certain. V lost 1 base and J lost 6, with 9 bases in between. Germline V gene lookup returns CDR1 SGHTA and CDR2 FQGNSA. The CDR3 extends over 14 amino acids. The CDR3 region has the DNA TGTGCCAGCAGCTTAGGACGAACCGCCGGGGAGCTGTTTTTT. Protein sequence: CASSLGRTAGELFF.

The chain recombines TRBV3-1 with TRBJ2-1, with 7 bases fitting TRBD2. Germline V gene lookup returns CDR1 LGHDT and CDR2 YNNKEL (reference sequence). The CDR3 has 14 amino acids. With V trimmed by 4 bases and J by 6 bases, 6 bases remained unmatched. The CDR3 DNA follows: TGTGCCAGCAGCCGCTTGGGGAGGGGCAATGAGCAGTTCTTC. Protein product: CASSRLGRGNEQFF.

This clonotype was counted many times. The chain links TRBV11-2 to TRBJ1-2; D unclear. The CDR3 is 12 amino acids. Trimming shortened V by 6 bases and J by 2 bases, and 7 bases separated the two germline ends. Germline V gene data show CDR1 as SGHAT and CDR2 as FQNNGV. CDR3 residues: CASSFRNYGYTF. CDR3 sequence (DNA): TGTGCCAGCAGTTTCCGGAACTATGGCTACACCTTC.

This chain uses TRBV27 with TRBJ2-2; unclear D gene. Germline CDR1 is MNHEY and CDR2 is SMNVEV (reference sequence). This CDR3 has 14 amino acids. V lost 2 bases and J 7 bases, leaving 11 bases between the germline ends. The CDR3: CASSLDPLGGELFF. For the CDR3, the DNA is TGTGCCAGCAGTTTAGATCCTTTGGGCGGGGAGCTGTTTTTT.

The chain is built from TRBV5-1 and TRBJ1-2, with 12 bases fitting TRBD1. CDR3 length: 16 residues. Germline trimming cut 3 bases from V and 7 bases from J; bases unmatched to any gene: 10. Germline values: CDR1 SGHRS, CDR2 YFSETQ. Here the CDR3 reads CASSSWGGQGASGYTF. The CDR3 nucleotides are TGCGCCAGCAGCTCCTGGGGGGGACAGGGGGCATCTGGCTACACCTTC.

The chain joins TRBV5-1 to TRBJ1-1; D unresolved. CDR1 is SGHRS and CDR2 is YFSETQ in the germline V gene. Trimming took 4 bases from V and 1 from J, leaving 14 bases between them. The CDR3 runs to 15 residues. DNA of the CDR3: TGCGCCAGCAGCGAGACATCTATCGGGAACACTGAAGCTTTCTTT. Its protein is CASSETSIGNTEAFF. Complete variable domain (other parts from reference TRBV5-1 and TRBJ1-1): KAGVTQTPRYLIKTRGQQVTLSCSPISGHRSVSWYQQTPGQGLQFLFEYFSETQRNKGNFPGRFSGRQFSNSRSEMNVSTLELGDSALYLCASSETSIGNTEAFFGQGTRLTVV.

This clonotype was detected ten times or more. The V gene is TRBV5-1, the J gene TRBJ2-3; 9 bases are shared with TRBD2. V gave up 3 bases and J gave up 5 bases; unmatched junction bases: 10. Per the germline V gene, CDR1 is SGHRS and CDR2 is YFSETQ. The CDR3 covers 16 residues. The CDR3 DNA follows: TGCGCCAGCAGCTCGACTAGCGGTCCTAGGGGAGATACGCAGTATTTT. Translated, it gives CASSSTSGPRGDTQYF.

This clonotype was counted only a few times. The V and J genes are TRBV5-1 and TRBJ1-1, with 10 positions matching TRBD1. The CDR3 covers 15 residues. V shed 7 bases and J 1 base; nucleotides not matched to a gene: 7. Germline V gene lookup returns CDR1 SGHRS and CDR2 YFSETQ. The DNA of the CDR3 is TGCGCCAGCCCCAAGGACAGGGGGGGGAACACTGAAGCTTTCTTT. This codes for CASPKDRGGNTEAFF.

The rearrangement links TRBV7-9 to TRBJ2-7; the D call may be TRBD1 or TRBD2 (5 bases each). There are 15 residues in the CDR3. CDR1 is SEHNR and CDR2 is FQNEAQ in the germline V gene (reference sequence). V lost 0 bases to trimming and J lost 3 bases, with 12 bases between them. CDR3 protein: CASSLAWGPNYEQYV. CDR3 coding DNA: TGTGCCAGCAGCTTAGCGTGGGGACCTAACTACGAGCAGTACGTC.

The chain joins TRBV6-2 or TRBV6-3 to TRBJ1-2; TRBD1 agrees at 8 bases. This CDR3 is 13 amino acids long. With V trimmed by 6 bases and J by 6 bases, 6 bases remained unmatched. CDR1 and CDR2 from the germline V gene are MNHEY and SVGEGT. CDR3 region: CASRSDRGHGYTF. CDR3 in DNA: TGTGCCAGCAGAAGCGACAGGGGTCATGGCTACACCTTC.

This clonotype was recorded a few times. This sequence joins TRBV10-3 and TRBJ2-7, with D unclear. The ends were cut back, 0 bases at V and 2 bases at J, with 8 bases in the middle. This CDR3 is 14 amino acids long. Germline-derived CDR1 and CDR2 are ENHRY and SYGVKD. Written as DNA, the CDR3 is TGTGCCATCAGTGAGTCAATCGGTACCTACGAGCAGTACTTC. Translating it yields CAISESIGTYEQYF.

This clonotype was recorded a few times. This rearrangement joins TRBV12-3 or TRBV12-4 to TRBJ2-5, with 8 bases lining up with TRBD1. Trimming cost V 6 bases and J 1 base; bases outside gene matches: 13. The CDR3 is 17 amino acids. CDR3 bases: TGTGCCAGCAGCTCGGGTTACAGGGGGAGCTTCCAAGAGACCCAGTACTTC. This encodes CASSSGYRGSFQETQYF.

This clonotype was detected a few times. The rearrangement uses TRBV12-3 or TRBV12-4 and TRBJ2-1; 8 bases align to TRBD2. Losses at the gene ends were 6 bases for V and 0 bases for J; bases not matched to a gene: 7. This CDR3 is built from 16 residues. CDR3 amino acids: CASRGTRLSSYNEQFF. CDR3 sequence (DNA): TGTGCCAGCAGGGGGACTAGACTTAGCTCCTACAATGAGCAGTTCTTC.

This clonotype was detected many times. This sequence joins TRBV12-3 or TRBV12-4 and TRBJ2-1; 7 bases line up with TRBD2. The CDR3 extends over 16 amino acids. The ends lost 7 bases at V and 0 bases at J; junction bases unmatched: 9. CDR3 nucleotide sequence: TGTGCCAGCACTCAACGCGGGAGCCTCTCCTACAATGAGCAGTTCTTC. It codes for CASTQRGSLSYNEQFF.